Shown below are 8 T cell receptor beta chains from a single sample sequenced in a study of cytomegalovirus exposure and HLA in healthy donors. The PCR employed 60 Vbeta primers together with 13 Jbeta primers. TCRdb's table, derived via immunoSEQ multiplex PCR, lists solely in-frame clones and lacks some. The sample has roughly 80,000 clones, about two thirds seen once. The source material was PBMCs. These receptor sequences come from a woman aged 50 to 60 in good health and CMV-seropositive.

The chain carries TRBV9 and TRBJ2-2; 7 nucleotides match TRBD1. The CDR3 consists of 16 residues. Trimming at V came to 2 bases and at J to 3 bases, leaving 7 bases not matched to a gene. The germline CDR1 and CDR2 sequences are SGDLS and YYNGEE. The CDR3: CASSVTGSSYTGELFF. The CDR3 region has the DNA TGTGCCAGCAGCGTGACAGGGTCTAGTTACACCGGGGAGCTGTTTTTT.

This clone has more than one count but fewer than ten. The chain combines TRBV18 with TRBJ1-2; TRBD1 agrees at 10 bases. The CDR3 is 14 amino acids. Trimming at V came to 6 bases and at J to 6 bases, leaving 7 bases not matched to a gene. Germline-derived CDR1 and CDR2 are KGHSH and LQKENI. The CDR3 is CASSPQTGGHGYTF. Written as DNA, the CDR3 is TGTGCCAGCTCTCCGCAGACAGGGGGCCATGGCTACACCTTC.

This clone was recorded only once. CDR3 loop: CASSLTSGLGQETQYF. CDR3 in DNA: TGTGCCAGCAGCTTAACTAGCGGGCTAGGTCAAGAGACCCAGTACTTC. The chain employs TRBV9 and TRBJ2-5; the match to TRBD2 covers 9 bases. V was clipped by 4 bases and J by 2 bases; unmatched bases: 9. The CDR3 runs to 16 residues. Germline assignment: CDR1 SGDLS and CDR2 YYNGEE.

This clone is a singleton in its sample. The chain recombines TRBV18 with TRBJ2-7; maybe TRBD1 (6 bases). V was clipped by 9 bases and J by 6 bases, with 21 bases between them. The CDR3 sequence is 14 residues long. Germline V gene data show CDR1 as KGHSH and CDR2 as LQKENI. This CDR3 is CASEGDPRSSEQYF. CDR3 sequence (DNA): TGTGCCAGTGAGGGGGACCCCCGAAGCAGCGAGCAGTACTTC.

The chain employs TRBV5-6 and TRBJ2-1, with 7 bases identical to TRBD2. The junction had 4 bases not matched to a gene; V was cut back by 3 bases and J by 10 bases. This CDR3 is 12 amino acids long. Per the germline V gene, CDR1 is SGHDT and CDR2 is YYEEEE. CDR3 region: CASSWGLYEQFF. The CDR3 DNA is TGTGCCAGCAGCTGGGGACTATACGAGCAGTTCTTC.

This clone has just a few counts. The V call is TRBV19, the J call TRBJ2-5; maybe TRBD1 (6 bases). Judging by the DNA end, TRBJ2-7 fits better; the J call may be wrong. Germline lookup yields CDR1 LNHDA and CDR2 SQIVND (reference sequence). CDR3 size: 12 residues. The CDR3 region has the DNA TGTGCCGCTACAGGGTTGGCGTACGAGCAGTACTTC. As protein: CAATGLAYEQYF.

The chain's CDR3 is CASSFQGQGYGYTF. Written as DNA, the CDR3 is TGTGCCAGCAGCTTCCAGGGACAAGGCTATGGCTACACCTTC. The chain employs TRBV7-2 and TRBJ1-2, with D possibly being TRBD1 (6 bases). Trimming took off 3 bases at V and 4 bases at J, with 12 bases between the two ends. Per the germline V gene, CDR1 is SGHTA and CDR2 is FQGNSA. The CDR3 consists of 14 residues.

CDR3 loop: CASSWRGEGGELFF. The CDR3 coding sequence is TGCGCCAGCAGCTGGCGGGGGGAAGGCGGGGAGCTGTTTTTT. The rearrangement uses TRBV5-1 and TRBJ2-2, with 8 bases that match TRBD2. With V trimmed by 3 bases and J by 7 bases, 5 bases remained unmatched. Germline CDR1 reads SGHRS; CDR2 reads YFSETQ. The CDR3 length is 14 residues.